Shown below are 31 T cell receptor beta chains from a single sample sequenced in a study of cytomegalovirus exposure and HLA in healthy donors (TCRdb year 2017). Library preparation employed the immunoSEQ multiplex PCR assay. This is the immuneACCESS table as TCRdb keeps it, with only in-frame sequences that have V and J called. A part of the clones is gone; compared with another copy, unresolved V genes explain less than half, and the rest is unexplained. A total of 200,000 to 250,000 clones appear in this sample, around four fifths of them only once. Over 12% of the sample goes to the ten largest clones. Sequenced: PBMCs. The receptors here all came from a woman aged 25 to 45 in good health and CMV-seropositive.

CDR3 sequence reads: CASSGGTSGPYEQYF. The DNA for the CDR3 is TGTGCCAGCAGCGGCGGGACTAGCGGACCCTACGAGCAGTACTTC. The gene calls are TRBV5-4 and TRBJ2-7, with 11 bases lining up with TRBD2. The CDR3 sequence is 15 residues long. Trimming at V came to 4 bases and at J to 2 bases, leaving 5 bases not matched to a gene. Looked up from germline, CDR1 is SGHNT and CDR2 is YYREEE (reference sequence).

This sequence joins TRBV9 and TRBJ2-1; D uncertain. The germline CDR1 and CDR2 sequences are SGDLS and YYNGEE. The CDR3 loop spans 13 amino acids. V lost 1 base and J lost 5, with 7 bases in between. This CDR3 is CASSVRLDNEQFF. DNA of the CDR3: TGTGCCAGCAGCGTACGCTTAGACAATGAGCAGTTCTTC.

This clone has just one count. No DNA is shown, since the ends of the CDR3 on it are uncertain; the CDR3 is the one TCRdb lists. V usage is TRBV28 and J usage is TRBJ2-1; the D call of TRBD2 is as the table states it, not checked on the DNA. The CDR3 spans 14 amino acids, including both terminal residues. Germline V gene data show CDR1 as MDHEN and CDR2 as SYDVKM. The CDR3: CASSSSGGLHEQFF.

The chain recombines TRBV4-3 with TRBJ2-6; D call uncertain. Per germline, CDR1 LGHNA and CDR2 YSLEER. The CDR3 consists of 18 residues. Trimming shortened V by 5 bases and J by 5 bases, and 22 bases separated the two germline ends. DNA for the CDR3: TGCGCCAGCAGCATAAAGAAAGGATCACAAAGTCGGGCCAACGTCCTGACTTTC. Translated: CASSIKKGSQSRANVLTF.

The chain links TRBV6-1 to TRBJ1-1; D gene unclear. The CDR3 totals 15 residues. The V end was cut by 5 bases, the J end by 1 base, with 14 bases between. The germline V gene has CDR1 MNHNS and CDR2 SASEGT. The CDR3 DNA is TGTGCCAGCAGTCCATATCCAACTCGGAACACTGAAGCTTTCTTT. Protein: CASSPYPTRNTEAFF.

The chain joins TRBV7-9 to TRBJ1-4; 11 bases map to TRBD1. Trimming removed 1 base from V and 0 bases from J; junction bases left unmatched: 7. Germline-derived CDR1 and CDR2 are SEHNR and FQNEAQ (reference sequence). The length of the CDR3 is 19 residues. CDR3 protein: CASSLGGQGAGATNEKLFF. CDR3 bases: TGTGCCAGCAGCTTAGGAGGACAGGGGGCAGGTGCAACTAATGAAAAACTGTTTTTT.

J is TRBJ2-1 and V is TRBV6-1; TRBD1 matches at 7 bases. CDR1 and CDR2 from the germline V gene are MNHNS and SASEGT. With V trimmed by 3 bases and J by 6 bases, 2 bases remained unmatched. There are 13 residues in the CDR3. CDR3: CASSEGQPNEQFF. In DNA, the CDR3 is TGTGCCAGCAGTGAGGGACAGCCCAATGAGCAGTTCTTC.

This rearrangement joins TRBV28 to TRBJ2-7; perhaps TRBD2 as D (6 bases). This CDR3 region has 14 residues. With 9 bases removed from V and 1 base from J, the gap between germline ends came to 16 bases. Germline V lookup: CDR1 MDHEN, CDR2 SYDVKM. The CDR3 sequence: CASGWRGASYEQYF. CDR3 sequence (DNA): TGTGCCAGTGGATGGCGGGGTGCTTCCTACGAGCAGTACTTC.

The chain links TRBV5-1 to TRBJ2-2; D is perhaps TRBD1 (5 bases). V was shortened by 7 bases and J by 6 bases, with 13 bases between the two germline ends. The CDR3 has 13 amino acids. Germline lookup yields CDR1 SGHRS and CDR2 YFSETQ. DNA for the CDR3: TGCGCCAGCCACCTGAAAGGGGCCGGGGAGCTGTTTTTT. This gives the protein CASHLKGAGELFF.

The chain carries TRBV27 and TRBJ2-7; D is unclear. Germline CDR1 MNHEY, CDR2 SMNVEV (reference sequence). The CDR3 has 11 amino acids. V shed 7 bases and J shed 0 bases, with 4 bases lying between them. As DNA, the CDR3 is TGTGCCAGCATCCTCTCCTACGAGCAGTACTTC. Translation gives CASILSYEQYF.

The rearrangement uses TRBV30 and TRBJ2-1, with D perhaps matching TRBD2 (5 bases). This CDR3 is 13 amino acids long. Trimming removed 2 bases from V and 6 bases from J, with 11 bases in between. Germline V gene lookup returns CDR1 GTSNPN and CDR2 SVGIG (reference sequence). As DNA, the CDR3 is TGTGCCTGGAGTTCCCTCCTAGCCAATGAGCAGTTCTTC. Its protein product is CAWSSLLANEQFF.

This clone has only one observation. V and J are TRBV6-5 and TRBJ1-1, with a tentative D call TRBD1 (5 bases). The CDR3 runs 15 residues. V lost 0 bases to trimming and J lost 0 bases, with 8 bases between them. CDR1 and CDR2 from the germline V gene are MNHEY and SVGAGI. The CDR3 sequence is CASSYSGDLNTEAFF. CDR3 sequence (DNA): TGTGCCAGCAGTTACTCTGGGGACTTGAACACTGAAGCTTTCTTT.

The chain employs TRBV9 and TRBJ2-7, with unresolved D. The CDR3 is 16 amino acids. In germline, CDR1 is SGDLS, CDR2 YYNGEE. Trimming took 4 bases from V and 1 from J, leaving 18 bases between them. This chain's CDR3 is CASSPKLGSLSYEQYF. The CDR3, as DNA: TGTGCCAGCAGCCCAAAGTTAGGGTCCCTATCCTACGAGCAGTACTTC.

This clone was detected only a few times. The chain links TRBV29-1 to TRBJ1-1; D perhaps matches TRBD1 (5 bases). The CDR3 runs 12 residues. Germline V gene sequence: CDR1 SQVTM, CDR2 ANQGSEA. Trimming stripped 6 bases from V and 1 base from J, with 9 bases between. The DNA for the CDR3 is TGCAGCGTGGGAACAGGGAACACTGAAGCTTTCTTT. It is translated as CSVGTGNTEAFF. Drawing the rest from reference TRBV29-1 and TRBJ1-1, the complete variable domain is SAVISQKPSRDICQRGTSLTIQCQVDSQVTMMFWYRQQPGQSLTLIATANQGSEATYESGFVIDKFPISRPNLTFSTLTVSNMSPEDSSIYLCSVGTGNTEAFFGQGTRLTVV.

The chain joins TRBV5-4 to TRBJ2-7, with D perhaps matching TRBD2 (5 bases). Looked up from germline, CDR1 is SGHNT and CDR2 is YYREEE (reference sequence). V lost 1 base and J lost 4, with 12 bases in between. The CDR3 consists of 14 residues. CDR3 residues: CASSLIGVGYEQYF. CDR3 nucleotide sequence: TGTGCCAGCAGCTTGATCGGGGTTGGGTACGAGCAGTACTTC.

The sample holds one count of this clone. The chain couples TRBV30 to TRBJ2-1; D gene ambiguous. Germline V gene data show CDR1 as GTSNPN and CDR2 as SVGIG (reference sequence). The CDR3 covers 13 residues. Trimming cost V 1 base and J 3 bases, with 7 bases left between them. In nucleotides, the CDR3 is TGTGCCTGGAGTGCGGGTTTCTACAATGAGCAGTTCTTC. Translation: CAWSAGFYNEQFF.

The chain is built from TRBV7-9 and TRBJ1-1; D remains unclear. The CDR3 totals 12 residues. Trimming stripped 5 bases from V and 6 bases from J, with 10 bases between. Germline CDR1 SEHNR, CDR2 FQNEAQ (reference sequence). The CDR3 reads CASSPESPEAFF. The CDR3 bases are TGTGCCAGCAGCCCCGAAAGCCCTGAAGCTTTCTTT.

This clone was observed a handful of times. The chain joins TRBV7-3 to TRBJ1-2; D gene uncertain. Trimming removed 2 bases from V and 5 bases from J, with 9 bases in between. The germline gives CDR1 SGHTA, CDR2 FQGTGA. The CDR3 totals 13 residues. DNA of the CDR3: TGTGCCAGCAGCTTAGGGCCGATTTATGGCTACACCTTC. Translating it yields CASSLGPIYGYTF.

This clone appeared a single time. This sequence joins TRBV7-6 and TRBJ2-7; D unresolved. There are 13 residues in the CDR3. The germline V gene has CDR1 SGHVS and CDR2 FNYEAQ. With 4 bases removed from V and 3 bases from J, the gap between germline ends came to 10 bases. The CDR3 protein is CASSSDAVYEQYF. The CDR3 DNA is TGTGCCAGCAGCTCCGATGCCGTCTACGAGCAGTACTTC.

This rearrangement joins TRBV7-6 to TRBJ2-1, with 7 bases matching TRBD1. The CDR3 has 15 amino acids. V lost 6 bases, J lost 10 bases, and 15 bases stayed unmatched. Germline V gene data show CDR1 as SGHVS and CDR2 as FNYEAQ. Written as DNA, the CDR3 is TGTGCCAGCAGTCCACCCGGCACAGGGGCAGGGGAGCAGTTCTTC. Translated: CASSPPGTGAGEQFF.

The V gene is TRBV6-5, the J gene TRBJ2-2, with a weak D call TRBD2 (6 bases). Germline CDR1 reads MNHEY; CDR2 reads SVGAGI. Trimming cost V 8 bases and J 6 bases, with 16 bases left between them. This CDR3 has 14 residues. The DNA of the CDR3 is TGTGCCAGCTCGACACCCGGGGAGGCCGGGGAGCTGTTTTTT. As protein: CASSTPGEAGELFF.

This sequence joins TRBV10-3 and TRBJ1-2; TRBD1 aligns across 7 bases. The CDR3 totals 13 residues. The germline gives CDR1 ENHRY, CDR2 SYGVKD. With V trimmed by 3 bases and J by 6 bases, 4 bases remained unmatched. The CDR3 sequence is CAISDGQGDGYTF. The CDR3, as DNA: TGTGCCATCAGTGACGGCCAGGGGGATGGCTACACCTTC.

Only one count was recorded for this clone. The V gene is TRBV9, the J gene TRBJ1-5; D gene uncertain. The germline V gene has CDR1 SGDLS and CDR2 YYNGEE. The CDR3 runs 13 residues. V was shortened by 0 bases and J by 3 bases, with 4 bases between the two germline ends. CDR3 protein: CASSVAPNQPQHF. The DNA for the CDR3 is TGTGCCAGCAGCGTAGCCCCCAATCAGCCCCAGCATTTT. Full variable domain (remainder filled in from reference TRBV9 and TRBJ1-5): DSGVTQTPKHLITATGQRVTLRCSPRSGDLSVYWYQQSLDQGLQFLIQYYNGEERAKGNILERFSAQQFPDLHSELNLSSLELGDSALYFCASSVAPNQPQHFGDGTRLSIL.

In its sample, this clone was seen many times. V and J are TRBV30 and TRBJ1-4, with 7 bases fitting TRBD1. The length of the CDR3 is 13 residues. The V and J ends lost 2 bases and 8 bases, in that order; junction bases with no gene match: 5. Germline V lookup: CDR1 GTSNPN, CDR2 SVGIG (reference sequence). The CDR3 loop is CAWSTTQGEKLFF. CDR3 DNA: TGTGCCTGGAGTACAACACAGGGGGAAAAACTGTTTTTT.

The chain couples TRBV6-4 to TRBJ1-2; 8 positions agree with TRBD1. The CDR3 has 15 residues. The germline gives CDR1 MRHNA, CDR2 SNTAGT. With 6 bases clipped from V and 6 bases from J, the junction kept 12 bases outside the gene matches. DNA for the CDR3: TGTGCCAGCAGCTCAACTTCAGGGGGCAGAGATGGCTACACCTTC. It codes for CASSSTSGGRDGYTF.

This clone was seen just once. This CDR3 reads CASSLTSGGTDTQYF. Written as DNA, the CDR3 is TGTGCCAGCAGCCTTACTAGTGGGGGAACAGATACGCAGTATTTT. The gene calls are TRBV7-3 and TRBJ2-3, with D possibly called TRBD1 or TRBD2 (5 bases each). Germline CDR1 SGHTA, CDR2 FQGTGA. Trimming took off 5 bases at V and 3 bases at J, with 15 bases between the two ends. The CDR3 is made up of 15 amino acids. The full variable domain, with the rest looked up from reference TRBV7-3 and TRBJ2-3, is GAGVSQTPSNKVTEKGKYVELRCDPISGHTALYWYRQSLGQGPEFLIYFQGTGAADDSGLPNDRFFAVRPEGSVSTLKIQRTERGDSAVYLCASSLTSGGTDTQYFGPGTRLTVL.

The V and J genes are TRBV19 and TRBJ1-2, with D possibly matching TRBD1 (5 bases). Germline CDR1 and CDR2: LNHDA and SQIVND (reference sequence). The CDR3 length is 14 residues. V gave up 6 bases and J gave up 2 bases, with 13 bases separating them. The CDR3 sequence: CASSRAGGNYGYTF. The CDR3 DNA reads TGTGCCAGTAGCCGGGCGGGGGGAAACTATGGCTACACCTTC. The entire variable domain, with the rest obtained from reference TRBV19 and TRBJ1-2, is as follows: DGGITQSPKYLFRKEGQNVTLSCEQNLNHDAMYWYRQDPGQGLRLIYYSQIVNDFQKGDIAEGYSVSREKKESFPLTVTSAQKNPTAFYLCASSRAGGNYGYTFGSGTRLTVV.

V gene TRBV5-1 combines with J gene TRBJ1-1; a weak D match, TRBD1 (5 bases). The ends were cut back, 2 bases at V and 2 bases at J, with 16 bases in the middle. CDR1 and CDR2 (germline): SGHRS, YFSETQ. This CDR3 region has 16 residues. CDR3 loop: CASSFRQGGTNTEAFF. In DNA, the CDR3 is TGCGCCAGCAGCTTTAGGCAGGGAGGGACTAACACTGAAGCTTTCTTT.

This chain connects TRBV6-6 to TRBJ2-1; TRBD2 agrees at 8 bases. The CDR3 has 13 amino acids. The V segment lost 2 bases and the J segment 10 bases; nucleotides outside the gene matches: 4. In germline, CDR1 is MNHNY, CDR2 SVGAGI (reference sequence). The CDR3: CASSYQREYEQFF. The CDR3 DNA is TGTGCCAGCAGTTACCAGCGGGAGTACGAGCAGTTCTTC.

The CDR3 sequence: CASSQSQGRAYEQYF. For the CDR3, the DNA is TGTGCCAGCAGCCAATCACAGGGGCGGGCCTACGAGCAGTACTTC. The chain has TRBV14 and TRBJ2-7, with 7 bases matching TRBD1. Germline values: CDR1 SGHDN, CDR2 FVKESK. This CDR3 has 15 amino acids. V was pared by 2 bases and J by 2 bases, with 6 bases of the junction left unmatched.

The CDR3 nucleotides read TGTGCCAGCAATAGACAGGGGGCAAGGGAGCAGTTCTTC. Its protein is CASNRQGAREQFF. The chain employs TRBV5-6 and TRBJ2-1; TRBD1 agrees at 10 bases. Germline V gene data show CDR1 as SGHDT and CDR2 as YYEEEE. This CDR3 contains 13 residues. V shed 6 bases, J shed 10 bases, and the junction held 7 bases outside the gene matches.